This T cell receptor (beta chain) emerged from a study of T-cell memory formation after mild COVID-19. About the research overall: Largely donor-specific sequence clusters came from a couple of donors.

TCRdb re-called the 5' RACE reads through MiXCR, storing one row per CDR3 protein. The data contain over 300,000 distinct CDR3 sequences, about 20% of them singletons. This clonotype was counted only a few times. Its antigen is not known. Study-wide findings and caveats: Pre-infection memory showed some responding clones, and this suggested that cross-reactive memory joined.

The germline V gene has CDR1 MNHEY and CDR2 SVGEGT. V dropped 6 bases and J dropped 3 bases, with 15 bases sitting between them. There are 14 residues in the CDR3. This sequence was found in a man aged 18 to 30 who had mild COVID-19 (a few samples of this study predate the infection). Cell type and time point are not known. The sample consisted of PBMCs or a T cell subset sorted from them (not recorded which). The rearrangement joins TRBV6-2 or TRBV6-3 to TRBJ2-7; either TRBD1 or TRBD2 may fit D (5 bases each). The CDR3 spells CASSLRGDLYEQYV. The CDR3 DNA follows: TGTGCCAGCAGCCTACGAGGGGATCTCTACGAGCAGTACGTC.